Listed below are T cell receptor beta chains from one sample, sequenced in a study of regulatory T cells in long-lasting Graves disease. TCRdb independently ran MiXCR on the multiplex PCR reads; one entry per CDR3 protein. The repertoire includes approximately 300,000 distinct CDR3 sequences, 15% to 20% of them detected once, and about two fifths sits in the top ten. Sequences were derived from peripheral blood mononuclear cells (PBMCs), sampled at new diagnosis, from a patient treated with antithyroid drugs. The receptors derive from a female donor with Graves disease. The CDR3 runs from the conserved cysteine through the conserved F or W. D genes are given only for firm matches. Rows give clone size only sometimes, using once, few, many, or a class for an expanded clone.

TRBJ1-2 . . TRBV11-2 TGTGCCAGCAGCTTAGATGGCGGGAAGTGGAACTATGGCTACACCTTC CASSLDGGKWNYGYTF
TRBJ2-7 TRBD2 . TRBV20-1 TGCAGTGCTAGAGATTCAAGGGCTAGCGGGAACAACGAGCAGTACTTC CSARDSRASGNNEQYF
TRBJ2-7 TRBD2 many TRBV7-6 TGTGCCAGCAGCCCACGACAGATCGGGGGGGAGCAGTACTTC CASSPRQIGGEQYF
TRBJ1-1 . few TRBV27 TGTGCCAGCAGTTTATTTGCGGCCAGAGGATACACTGAAGCTTTCTTT CASSLFAARGYTEAFF
TRBJ2-1 . . TRBV6-2/TRBV6-3 TGTGCCAGCAGTGAGAATAAGTGGTTTCACGGGGACTACAATGAGCAGTTCTTC CASSENKWFHGDYNEQFF
TRBJ2-7 TRBD2 . TRBV29-1 TGCAGCGTCGACGGACTAGCGGGAGTCTACGAGCAGTACTTC CSVDGLAGVYEQYF
TRBJ2-7 . many TRBV27 TGTGCCAGCAGTCCTACCACTGGATCCTACGAGCAGTACTTC CASSPTTGSYEQYF
TRBJ2-7 TRBD1 many TRBV5-8 TGTGCCAGCAGCCAGGGACAGGGGGACTACGAGCAGTACTTC CASSQGQGDYEQYF
TRBJ1-5 . . TRBV27 TGTGCCAGCAGTTCCCAATACCTAAATCAGCCCCAGCATTTT CASSSQYLNQPQHF
TRBJ2-1 TRBD2 many TRBV7-9 TGTGCCAGCAGCCTTGCCTGGACTAGCGACAATGAGCAGTTCTTC CASSLAWTSDNEQFF
TRBJ1-2 . many TRBV15 TGTGCCACCAGCAGCACGGGGAGGGCATATGGCTACACCTTC CATSSTGRAYGYTF
TRBJ1-2 . . TRBV28 TGTGCCAGCAGTTCAGGGGTCTATGGCTACACCTTC CASSSGVYGYTF
TRBJ2-1 TRBD2 many TRBV6-1 TGTGCCAGCACCAGCGGGGGTTACAATGAGCAGTTCTTC CASTSGGYNEQFF